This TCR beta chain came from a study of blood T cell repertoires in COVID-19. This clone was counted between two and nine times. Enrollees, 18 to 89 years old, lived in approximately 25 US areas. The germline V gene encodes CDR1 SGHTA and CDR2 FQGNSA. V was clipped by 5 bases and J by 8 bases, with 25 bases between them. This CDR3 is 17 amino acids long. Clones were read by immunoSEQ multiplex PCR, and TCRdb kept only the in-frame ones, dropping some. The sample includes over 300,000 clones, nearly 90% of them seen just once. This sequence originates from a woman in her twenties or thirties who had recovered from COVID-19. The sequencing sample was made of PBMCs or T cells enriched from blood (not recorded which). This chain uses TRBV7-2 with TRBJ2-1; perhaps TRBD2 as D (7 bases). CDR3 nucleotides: TGTGCCAGCAGCGTCCTCTTTAGGAGGGGGGGCGGCTATGAGCAGTTCTTC. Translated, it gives CASSVLFRRGGGYEQFF.